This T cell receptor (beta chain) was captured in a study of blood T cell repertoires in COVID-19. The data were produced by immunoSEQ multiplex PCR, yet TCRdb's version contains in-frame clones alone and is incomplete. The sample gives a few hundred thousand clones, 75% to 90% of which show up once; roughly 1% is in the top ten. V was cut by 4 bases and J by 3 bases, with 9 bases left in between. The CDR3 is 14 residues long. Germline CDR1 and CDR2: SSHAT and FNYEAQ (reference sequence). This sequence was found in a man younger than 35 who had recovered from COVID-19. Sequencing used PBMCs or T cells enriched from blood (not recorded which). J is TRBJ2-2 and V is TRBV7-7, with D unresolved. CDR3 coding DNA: TGTGCCAGCAGCTCGAGGCGAGACACCGGGGAGCTGTTTTTT. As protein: CASSSRRDTGELFF.